This TCR beta chain was retrieved from a study of response to subunit inactivated influenza vaccine. Germline assignment: CDR1 MNHNS and CDR2 SASEGT. Trimming at V came to 6 bases and at J to 3 bases, leaving 12 bases not matched to a gene. This CDR3 has 16 residues. TCRdb redid the calling of the RT-PCR reads with MiXCR, one entry per CDR3 protein. This sample has fewer than 750,000 distinct CDR3 sequences, with approximately 15% found just once. The V and J genes are TRBV6-1 and TRBJ2-3; 7 nucleotides align to TRBD1. This TCR came from a man aged 45-60 years who received an inactivated influenza vaccine. The sample in question was PBMCs from blood, obtained 11 to 12 days after vaccination. CDR3 in DNA: TGTGCCAGCAGCGTAGAAAAGACAGGGAGAACAGATACGCAGTATTTT. It translates to CASSVEKTGRTDTQYF.